This section outlines one T cell receptor beta chain sequence together with its context. The sample is drawn from a study of brain T cells in children with intractable seizures. The V end lost 10 bases, the J end lost 3 bases, and 17 bases lay between the germline ends. The length of the CDR3 is 14 residues. Germline values: CDR1 SNHLY, CDR2 FYNNEI. The time point denotes: blood from clinic visit 5 months post-surgery; TSC patient then seizure free. Sequencing was limited to surgery cases with top T cell transcript signatures in brain tissue. Pre-surgery treatment included at least one anti-epileptic drug. Using immunoSEQ multiplex PCR, the repertoire was profiled, and TCRdb retains in-frame clones only, with some absent. The sample includes 340,000 or so clones, nearly 95% of them seen just once.

V and J are TRBV2 and TRBJ2-3; D gene uncertain. This TCR was recovered from a boy less than two years old with tuberous sclerosis and intractable seizures. The sequenced sample was peripheral blood, obtained more than 4 months after surgery. This CDR3 is CATHYNLGTDTQYF. CDR3 DNA sequence: TGTGCCACCCACTATAATCTGGGTACAGATACGCAGTATTTT.